This entry describes one T cell receptor beta chain. Its cognate antigen is unknown. Germline lookup yields CDR1 LGHNT and CDR2 FRNRAP. V was pared by 5 bases and J by 1 base, with 11 bases between. CDR3 length: 14 residues. The entry originates in a study of shared clonotypes between healthy human individuals. Whole-study findings and limits: The authors sampled blood alone, and tissue repertoires likely differ.

Genomic DNA of unsorted samples came from tens of millions of PBMCs. Some clones are missing from TCRdb's copy, which holds only in-frame ones; the method was immunoSEQ multiplex PCR. The sample lists roughly 500,000 clones; over 70% were seen once. The source of this sequence is a woman in her forties in good health. Some clones in this sample may be carry-over from other donors' samples. Source material: PBMCs. The chain employs TRBV12-5 and TRBJ1-1; a possible D gene is TRBD1 (5 bases). The CDR3, as DNA: TGTGCTAGTGGTCCAGGGACCGCGAACACTGAAGCTTTCTTT. Protein product: CASGPGTANTEAFF.